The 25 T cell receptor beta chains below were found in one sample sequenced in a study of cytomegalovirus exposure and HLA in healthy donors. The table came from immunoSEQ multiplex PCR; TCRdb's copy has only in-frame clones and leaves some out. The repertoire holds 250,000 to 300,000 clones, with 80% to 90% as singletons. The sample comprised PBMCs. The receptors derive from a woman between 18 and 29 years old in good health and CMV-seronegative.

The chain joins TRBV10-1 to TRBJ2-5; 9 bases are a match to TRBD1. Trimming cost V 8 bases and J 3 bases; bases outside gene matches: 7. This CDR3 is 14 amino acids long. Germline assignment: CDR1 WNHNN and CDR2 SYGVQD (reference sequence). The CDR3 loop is CASPSWDREETQYF. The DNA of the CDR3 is TGCGCCAGCCCCTCCTGGGACAGGGAAGAGACCCAGTACTTC.

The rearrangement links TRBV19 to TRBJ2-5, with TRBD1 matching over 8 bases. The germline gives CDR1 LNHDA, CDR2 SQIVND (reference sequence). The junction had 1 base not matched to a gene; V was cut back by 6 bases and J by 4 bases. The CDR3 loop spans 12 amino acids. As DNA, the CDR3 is TGTGCCAGTAGCAGGGGGCTAGAGACCCAGTACTTC. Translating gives CASSRGLETQYF.

The CDR3 nucleotides read TGCGCCAGCAGCTTTACGGCGGGGTCCACCTACGAGCAGTACTTC. Its protein is CASSFTAGSTYEQYF. This chain links TRBV5-1 with TRBJ2-7; perhaps TRBD2 as D (6 bases). Germline V gene sequence: CDR1 SGHRS, CDR2 YFSETQ. The CDR3 loop spans 15 amino acids. V was pared by 2 bases and J by 2 bases, with 14 bases between.

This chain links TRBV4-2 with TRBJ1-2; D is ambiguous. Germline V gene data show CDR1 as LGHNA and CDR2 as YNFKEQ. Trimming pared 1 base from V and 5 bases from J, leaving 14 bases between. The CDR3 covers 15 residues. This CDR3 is CASSQGTKDSYGYTF. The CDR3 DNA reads TGTGCCAGCAGCCAAGGCACGAAGGACTCTTATGGCTACACCTTC.

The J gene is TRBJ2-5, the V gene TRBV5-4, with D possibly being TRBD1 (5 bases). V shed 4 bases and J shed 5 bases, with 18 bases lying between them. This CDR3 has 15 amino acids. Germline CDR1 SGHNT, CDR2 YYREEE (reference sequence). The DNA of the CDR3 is TGTGCCAGCAGCCGAAGCACTGGGGCGTGGGAGACCCAGTACTTC. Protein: CASSRSTGAWETQYF.

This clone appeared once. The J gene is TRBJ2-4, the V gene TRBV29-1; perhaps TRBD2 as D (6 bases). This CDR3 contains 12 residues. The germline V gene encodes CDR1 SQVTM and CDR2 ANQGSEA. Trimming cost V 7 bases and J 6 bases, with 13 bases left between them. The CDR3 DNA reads TGCAGCGCCTTTCGGCGGGGAAACATTCAGTACTTC. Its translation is CSAFRRGNIQYF.

For the CDR3, the DNA is TGCGCCAGCAGTGATCCGGGGGGGGATGGCCAGCCCCAGCATTTT. Its translation is CASSDPGGDGQPQHF. V and J are TRBV10-2 and TRBJ1-5, with D possibly matching TRBD1 (5 bases). V was trimmed by 3 bases and J by 7 bases, leaving 16 bases between them. The CDR3 is 15 residues long. Germline V lookup: CDR1 WSHSY, CDR2 SAAADI.

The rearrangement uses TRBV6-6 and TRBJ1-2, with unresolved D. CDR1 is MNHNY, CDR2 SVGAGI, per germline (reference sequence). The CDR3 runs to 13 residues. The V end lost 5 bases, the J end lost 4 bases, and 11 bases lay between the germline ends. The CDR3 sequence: CASSHFGAYGYTF. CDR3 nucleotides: TGTGCCAGCAGTCATTTCGGAGCCTATGGCTACACCTTC.

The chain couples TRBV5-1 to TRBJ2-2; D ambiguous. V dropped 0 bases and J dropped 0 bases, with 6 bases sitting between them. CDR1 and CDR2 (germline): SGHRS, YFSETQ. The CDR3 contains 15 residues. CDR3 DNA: TGCGCCAGCAGCTTGGACAGACCGAACACCGGGGAGCTGTTTTTT. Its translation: CASSLDRPNTGELFF.

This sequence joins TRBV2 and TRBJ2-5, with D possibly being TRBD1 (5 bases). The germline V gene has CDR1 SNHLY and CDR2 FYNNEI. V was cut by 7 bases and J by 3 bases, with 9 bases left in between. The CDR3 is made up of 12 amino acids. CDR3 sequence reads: CASTGREETQYF. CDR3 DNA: TGTGCCAGCACGGGCAGGGAAGAGACCCAGTACTTC.

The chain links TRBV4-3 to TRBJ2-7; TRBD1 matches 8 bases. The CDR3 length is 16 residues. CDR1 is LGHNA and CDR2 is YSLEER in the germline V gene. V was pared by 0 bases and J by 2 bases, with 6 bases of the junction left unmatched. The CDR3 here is CASSQETGVIPYEQYF. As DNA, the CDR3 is TGCGCCAGCAGCCAAGAGACAGGGGTAATTCCCTACGAGCAGTACTTC.

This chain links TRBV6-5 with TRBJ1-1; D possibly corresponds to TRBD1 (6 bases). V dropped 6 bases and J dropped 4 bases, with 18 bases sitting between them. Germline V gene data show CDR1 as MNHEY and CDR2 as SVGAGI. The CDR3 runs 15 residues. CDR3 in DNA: TGTGCCAGCAGATACAGACAGGAATACTCCACTGAAGCTTTCTTT. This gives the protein CASRYRQEYSTEAFF.

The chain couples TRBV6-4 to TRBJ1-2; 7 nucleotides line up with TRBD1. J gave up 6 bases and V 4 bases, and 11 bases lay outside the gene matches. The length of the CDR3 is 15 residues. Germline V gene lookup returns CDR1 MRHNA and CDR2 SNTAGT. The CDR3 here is CASSASTGSENGYTF. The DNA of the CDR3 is TGTGCCAGCAGTGCCTCGACAGGGAGCGAGAATGGCTACACCTTC.

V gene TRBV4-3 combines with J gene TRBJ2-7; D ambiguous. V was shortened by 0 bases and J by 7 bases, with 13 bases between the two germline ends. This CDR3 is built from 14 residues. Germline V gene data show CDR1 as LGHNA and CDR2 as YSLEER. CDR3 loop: CASSQDSPSWEQYF. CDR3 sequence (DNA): TGCGCCAGCAGCCAAGATAGCCCGTCCTGGGAGCAGTACTTC.

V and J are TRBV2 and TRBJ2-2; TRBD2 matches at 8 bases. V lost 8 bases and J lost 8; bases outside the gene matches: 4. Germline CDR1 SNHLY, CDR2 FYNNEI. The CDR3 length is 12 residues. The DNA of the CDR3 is TGTGCCAGCGGACTAGCCTCTGGGGAGCTGTTTTTT. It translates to CASGLASGELFF.

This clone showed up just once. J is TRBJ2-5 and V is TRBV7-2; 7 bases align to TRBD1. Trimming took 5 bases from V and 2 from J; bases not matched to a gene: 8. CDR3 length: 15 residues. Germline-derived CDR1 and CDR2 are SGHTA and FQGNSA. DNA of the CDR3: TGTGCCAGCAGCCCCCAAACAGGGGAACAAGAGACCCAGTACTTC. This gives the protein CASSPQTGEQETQYF.

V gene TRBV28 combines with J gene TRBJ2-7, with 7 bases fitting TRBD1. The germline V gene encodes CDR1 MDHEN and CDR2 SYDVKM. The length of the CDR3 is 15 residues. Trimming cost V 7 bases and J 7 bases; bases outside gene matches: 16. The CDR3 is CASKKGAALRLEQYF. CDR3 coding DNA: TGTGCCAGCAAGAAGGGGGCAGCTCTACGTTTAGAGCAGTACTTC.

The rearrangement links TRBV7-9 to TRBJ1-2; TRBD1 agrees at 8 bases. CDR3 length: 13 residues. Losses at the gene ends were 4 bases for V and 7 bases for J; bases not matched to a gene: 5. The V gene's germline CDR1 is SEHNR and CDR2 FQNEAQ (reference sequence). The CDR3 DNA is TGTGCCAGCAGCTCGAGACAGGGGTTTGGCTACACCTTC. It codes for CASSSRQGFGYTF.

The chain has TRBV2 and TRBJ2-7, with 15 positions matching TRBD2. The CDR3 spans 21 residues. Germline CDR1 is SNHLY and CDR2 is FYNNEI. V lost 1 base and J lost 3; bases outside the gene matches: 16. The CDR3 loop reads CASSEVGTSGRRGGNLYEQYF. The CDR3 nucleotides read TGTGCCAGCAGTGAAGTCGGGACTAGCGGGAGGAGAGGGGGTAACCTCTACGAGCAGTACTTC.

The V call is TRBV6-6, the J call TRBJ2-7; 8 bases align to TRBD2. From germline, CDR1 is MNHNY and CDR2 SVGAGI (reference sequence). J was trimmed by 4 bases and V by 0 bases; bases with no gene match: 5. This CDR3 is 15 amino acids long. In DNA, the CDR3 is TGTGCCAGCAGTTACTCGCTGACGGGAGGGTACGAGCAGTACTTC. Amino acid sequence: CASSYSLTGGYEQYF.

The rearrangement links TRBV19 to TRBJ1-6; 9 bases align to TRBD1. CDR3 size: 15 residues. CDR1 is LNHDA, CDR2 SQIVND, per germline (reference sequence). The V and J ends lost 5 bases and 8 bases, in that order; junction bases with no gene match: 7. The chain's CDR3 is CASSALDRGYSPLHF. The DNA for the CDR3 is TGTGCCAGTAGTGCCCTGGACAGGGGATATTCACCCCTCCACTTT.

The CDR3 coding sequence is TGCGCCAGCAGCCAAGATCGAGGGCTAGTCGGAAAGACCCAGTACTTC. It encodes CASSQDRGLVGKTQYF. This chain links TRBV4-3 with TRBJ2-5, with D tentatively TRBD2 (5 bases). CDR1 and CDR2 from the germline V gene are LGHNA and YSLEER. There are 16 residues in the CDR3. Deletions cut 0 bases from V and 6 bases from J, with 17 bases between.

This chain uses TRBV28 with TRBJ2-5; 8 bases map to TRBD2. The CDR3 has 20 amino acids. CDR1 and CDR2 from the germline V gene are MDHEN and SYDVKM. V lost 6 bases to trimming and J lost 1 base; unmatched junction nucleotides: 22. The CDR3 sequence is CASRTWGWSSGKTPQETQYF. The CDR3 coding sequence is TGTGCCAGCAGGACCTGGGGTTGGAGTAGCGGGAAGACCCCCCAAGAGACCCAGTACTTC.

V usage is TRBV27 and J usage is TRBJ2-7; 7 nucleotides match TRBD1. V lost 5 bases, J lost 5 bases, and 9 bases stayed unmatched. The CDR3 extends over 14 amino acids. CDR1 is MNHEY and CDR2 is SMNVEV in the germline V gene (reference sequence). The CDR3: CASSPATGFNEQYF. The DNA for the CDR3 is TGTGCCAGCAGTCCAGCGACAGGGTTCAACGAGCAGTACTTC.

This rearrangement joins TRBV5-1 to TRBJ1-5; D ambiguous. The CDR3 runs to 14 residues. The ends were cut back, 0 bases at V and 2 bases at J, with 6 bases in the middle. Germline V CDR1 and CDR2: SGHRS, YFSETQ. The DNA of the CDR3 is TGCGCCAGCAGCTTGGCAGCGGGCAATCAGCCCCAGCATTTT. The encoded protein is CASSLAAGNQPQHF.